This T cell receptor (beta chain) stems from a study of CD8 T cells in ankylosing spondylitis. Quantitative 5'-RACE with molecular barcodes produced the TCR beta libraries. TCRdb used MiXCR to reprocess the 5' RACE reads, holding one entry per CDR3 protein. This table has just under 350,000 distinct CDR3 sequences, approximately 15% appearing once. About this clonotype: The target antigen is unknown.

Study-wide findings and caveats: A TCR beta motif made of fewer than ten highly homologous variants seemed typical of ankylosing spondylitis blood.

Trimming removed 5 bases at V and 6 bases at J, with 9 bases between. The CDR3 consists of 12 residues. Germline values: CDR1 SEHNR, CDR2 FQNEAQ (reference sequence). The source of this sequence is a male donor with ankylosing spondylitis or in good health (not recorded which). The chain uses TRBV7-9 and TRBJ2-3; D is uncertain. Sequencing input: blood, either unsorted or a sorted T cell fraction (not recorded which). The CDR3 spells CASSLQVDTQYF. The CDR3 bases are TGTGCCAGCAGCCTCCAAGTCGATACGCAGTATTTT.